This T cell receptor beta chain appears in the sequencing data of a study of blood T cell repertoires in COVID-19. The V end was cut by 1 base, the J end by 8 bases, with 8 bases between. Germline V lookup: CDR1 LGHNA, CDR2 YSLEER. This CDR3 is built from 12 residues. Sequenced by immunoSEQ multiplex PCR; TCRdb stores in-frame clones only, minus some. The sample yields more than 350,000 clones, approximately 92% seen once. The V call is TRBV4-3, the J call TRBJ1-2; D remains unclear. The receptor was isolated from a man younger than 35 who had recovered from COVID-19. The sequenced material came from PBMCs or T cells enriched from blood (not recorded which). For the CDR3, the DNA is TGCGCCAGCAGCCAAGGAGGGTCCGGCTACACCTTC. The encoded protein is CASSQGGSGYTF.